This T cell receptor (beta chain) derives from a study of blood T cell repertoires in COVID-19. Study summary: PBMCs, B-cell-depleted T cells, or T cells were the source of the cDNA or gDNA that made up the material.

The method was immunoSEQ multiplex PCR; TCRdb's version includes in-frame clones alone and lacks a portion of them. Here the sample spans 300,000 to 400,000 clones, 86% being singletons. The TCR comes from a woman in her forties with acute COVID-19. Material: PBMCs or T cells enriched from blood (not recorded which).

CDR3 nucleotide sequence: TGTGCCAGCAGCTCTAGGAGCAGGGAACTTGGAAAACTGTTTTTT. It yields the protein CASSSRSRELGKLFF. This chain links TRBV7-6 with TRBJ1-4, with D perhaps TRBD1 (5 bases). From germline, CDR1 is SGHVS and CDR2 FNYEAQ. The CDR3 contains 15 residues. V lost 4 bases, J lost 10 bases, and 19 bases lay in between.